The next 17 T cell receptor beta chains were all read from a single sample in a study of blood T cell repertoires in COVID-19 (dated by TCRdb to 2018 to 2020). Libraries were prepared through the immunoSEQ multiplex PCR assay. In TCRdb, the immuneACCESS table is reduced to in-frame sequences with V and J assigned. These tables do not hold every clone; where another copy was compared, an unresolved V gene accounts for under half, and the others remain unexplained. Counted in this sample were about 400,000 clones; 75% to 90% of them appeared once. Jointly, the top ten make up less than 9% of the sample. The sequenced sample consisted of peripheral blood. The receptors stem from a woman in her fifties or sixties with COVID-19, enrolled during active disease.

This clone was seen just once. V and J are TRBV7-8 and TRBJ2-5, with 15 positions matching TRBD2. The V gene end was trimmed by 5 bases and the J gene end by 4 bases; junction bases not matched to a gene: 11. Germline assignment: CDR1 SGHVS and CDR2 FQNEAQ. The CDR3 has 18 residues. This chain's CDR3 is CASSVRGLAGGLGETQYF. In nucleotides, the CDR3 is TGTGCCAGCAGCGTTCGCGGACTAGCGGGGGGGCTTGGAGAGACCCAGTACTTC. The full variable domain, with the rest looked up from reference TRBV7-8 and TRBJ2-5, is GAGVSQSPRYKVAKRGQDVALRCDPISGHVSLFWYQQALGQGPEFLTYFQNEAQLDKSGLPSDRFFAERPEGSVSTLKIQRTQQEDSAVYLCASSVRGLAGGLGETQYFGPGTRLLVL.

The chain uses TRBV6-5 and TRBJ1-5, with 8 nucleotides matching TRBD1. CDR3 length equals 15 residues. With 7 bases clipped from V and 5 bases from J, the junction kept 10 bases outside the gene matches. Germline V lookup: CDR1 MNHEY, CDR2 SVGAGI. The CDR3, as DNA: TGTGCCAGCATTAATGGACAGGGACCTGATCAGCCCCAGCATTTT. Translated: CASINGQGPDQPQHF.

The V and J genes are TRBV27 and TRBJ2-2; 9 bases are shared with TRBD2. Trimming cost V 2 bases and J 1 base; bases outside gene matches: 8. Per the germline V gene, CDR1 is MNHEY and CDR2 is SMNVEV (reference sequence). CDR3 length equals 18 residues. The CDR3 spells CASSLVSRGGVNTGELFF. For the CDR3, the DNA is TGTGCCAGCAGTTTAGTTTCGCGGGGGGGCGTGAACACCGGGGAGCTGTTTTTT.

The V call is TRBV30, the J call TRBJ2-7; TRBD1 might be the D (6 bases). Germline-derived CDR1 and CDR2 are GTSNPN and SVGIG (reference sequence). Trimming removed 3 bases from V and 5 bases from J, with 11 bases in between. The CDR3 is made up of 12 amino acids. The CDR3 coding sequence is TGTGCCTGGAGCACAGGGCTCAACGAGCAGTACTTC. Amino acid sequence: CAWSTGLNEQYF. Full variable domain (outside the CDR3, taken from reference TRBV30 and TRBJ2-7): SQTIHQWPATLVQPVGSPLSLECTVEGTSNPNLYWYRQAAGRGLQLLFYSVGIGQISSEVPQNLSASRPQDRQFILSSKKLLLSDSGFYLCAWSTGLNEQYFGPGTRLTVT.

The chain links TRBV19 to TRBJ2-1; 13 bases are shared with TRBD2. The CDR3 has 16 amino acids. V trimming: 7 bases; J trimming: 4 bases; junction bases outside the gene matches: 7. Germline V gene sequence: CDR1 LNHDA, CDR2 SQIVND (reference sequence). The CDR3 coding sequence is TGTGCCAGTAACCGACTAGCGGGGGGCCGTTACAATGAGCAGTTCTTC. Amino acid sequence: CASNRLAGGRYNEQFF.

As concerns this clone: A junction end diverges from the germline sequence, so it may reflect a read error. The rearrangement joins TRBV18 to TRBJ2-3, with D perhaps matching TRBD2 (5 bases). CDR1 is KGHSH and CDR2 is LQKENI in the germline V gene. CDR3 length: 15 residues. The CDR3 bases are TGTGCCAGCCCACCTCGCAGCGGTGGCACAGATACGCAGTATTTT. It codes for CASPPRSGGTDTQYF. Looking up the rest from reference TRBV18 and TRBJ2-3 gives the full variable domain: NAGVMQNPRHLVRRRGQEARLRCSPMKGHSHVYWYRQLPEEGLKFMVYLQKENIIDESGMPKERFSAEFPKEGPSILRIQQVVRGDSAAYFCASPPRSGGTDTQYFGPGTRLTVL.

The rearrangement uses TRBV25-1 and TRBJ1-5; D not resolved. CDR1 is MGHDK, CDR2 SYGVNS, per germline. This CDR3 is built from 13 residues. V gave up 8 bases and J gave up 0 bases, with 8 bases separating them. CDR3 bases: TGTGCCAGCCCCCTTTATAGCAATCAGCCCCAGCATTTT. This codes for CASPLYSNQPQHF.

The chain uses TRBV25-1 and TRBJ2-7; 8 bases align to TRBD1. Germline CDR1 MGHDK, CDR2 SYGVNS. V lost 4 bases, J lost 7 bases, and 6 bases stayed unmatched. The CDR3 has 13 residues. The DNA for the CDR3 is TGTGCCAGCAGTGGGAGGACAGGGTGGGAGCAGTACTTC. Translated: CASSGRTGWEQYF.

This clone was seen more than once but under ten times. The genes are TRBV6-2 or TRBV6-3 and TRBJ2-2; TRBD2 agrees at 10 bases. CDR1 and CDR2 from the germline V gene are MNHEY and SVGEGT. With V trimmed by 5 bases and J by 1 base, 4 bases remained unmatched. The CDR3 is 16 amino acids. The CDR3 spells CASSNPSGGNTGELFF. The DNA for the CDR3 is TGTGCCAGCAGTAATCCTAGCGGGGGGAACACCGGGGAGCTGTTTTTT.

This clone has more than one count but fewer than ten. This sequence joins TRBV7-9 and TRBJ1-2, with TRBD1 identical over 9 bases. Trimming cost V 4 bases and J 4 bases; bases outside gene matches: 10. The germline V gene has CDR1 SEHNR and CDR2 FQNEAQ (reference sequence). CDR3 length: 16 residues. CDR3 region: CASSSRGDRVLYGYTF. The DNA for the CDR3 is TGTGCCAGCAGCTCCCGAGGGGACAGGGTCCTCTATGGCTACACCTTC.

V usage is TRBV25-1 and J usage is TRBJ2-1; 9 bases fit TRBD1. V was clipped by 5 bases and J by 8 bases; unmatched bases: 7. The CDR3 has 14 amino acids. CDR1 and CDR2 from the germline V gene are MGHDK and SYGVNS. CDR3 sequence (DNA): TGTGCCAGCAGTAAGGGACAGGGTAAGCATGAGCAGTTCTTC. Translating it yields CASSKGQGKHEQFF. Based on the CDR3 plus reference TRBV25-1 and TRBJ2-1, the full variable domain is EADIYQTPRYLVIGTGKKITLECSQTMGHDKMYWYQQDPGMELHLIHYSYGVNSTEKGDLSSESTVSRIRTEHFPLTLESARPSHTSQYLCASSKGQGKHEQFFGPGTRLTVL.

V is TRBV5-1 and J is TRBJ2-2; the D gene is possibly TRBD2 (5 bases). The CDR3 consists of 18 residues. Germline CDR1 is SGHRS and CDR2 is YFSETQ. The germline V and J ends were trimmed by 1 base and 0 bases, with 16 bases remaining between them. The CDR3 bases are TGCGCCAGCAGCTTGAGGTCAGGAGGCCCTTCGAACACCGGGGAGCTGTTTTTT. Translated: CASSLRSGGPSNTGELFF.

The gene calls are TRBV9 and TRBJ1-2; possible D gene TRBD1, 5 bases. The CDR3 is made up of 17 amino acids. Germline CDR1 is SGDLS and CDR2 is YYNGEE. V was pared by 3 bases and J by 0 bases, with 18 bases between. In nucleotides, the CDR3 is TGTGCCAGCAGCGCTAACCTACAGGCCCCCGCTAACTATGGCTACACCTTC. Its translation is CASSANLQAPANYGYTF.

The V call is TRBV29-1, the J call TRBJ2-1; 12 bases fit TRBD2. Germline CDR1 and CDR2: SQVTM and ANQGSEA. This CDR3 region has 14 residues. V lost 7 bases to trimming and J lost 6 bases; unmatched junction nucleotides: 7. The CDR3 loop reads CSGQLAGGFNEQFF. The CDR3 nucleotides read TGCAGCGGGCAACTAGCGGGGGGTTTCAATGAGCAGTTCTTC.

The chain carries TRBV6-6 and TRBJ1-5; D might be TRBD1 (5 bases). The ends were cut back, 0 bases at V and 3 bases at J, with 6 bases in the middle. The CDR3 is 14 residues long. Germline CDR1 is MNHNY and CDR2 is SVGAGI (reference sequence). CDR3 sequence reads: CASSYSGANQPQHF. The CDR3 nucleotides are TGTGCCAGCAGTTACTCAGGGGCCAATCAGCCCCAGCATTTT.

This chain joins TRBV27 and TRBJ2-1, with a possible D match to TRBD2 (6 bases). CDR1 MNHEY and CDR2 SMNVEV come from the germline V gene (reference sequence). The CDR3 totals 14 residues. Deletions cut 4 bases from V and 6 bases from J, with 13 bases between. CDR3 nucleotides: TGTGCCAGCAGTTGGGTGGGGGGTGGCAATGAGCAGTTCTTC. Translating gives CASSWVGGGNEQFF.

The chain carries TRBV5-1 and TRBJ1-1; the D is unclear. The CDR3 consists of 13 residues. With 0 bases removed from V and 1 base from J, the gap between germline ends came to 4 bases. CDR1 is SGHRS, CDR2 YFSETQ, per germline. CDR3 protein: CASSLEANTEAFF. The DNA of the CDR3 is TGCGCCAGCAGCTTGGAAGCGAACACTGAAGCTTTCTTT. Complete variable domain (other parts from reference TRBV5-1 and TRBJ1-1): KAGVTQTPRYLIKTRGQQVTLSCSPISGHRSVSWYQQTPGQGLQFLFEYFSETQRNKGNFPGRFSGRQFSNSRSEMNVSTLELGDSALYLCASSLEANTEAFFGQGTRLTVV.